This is a list of T cell receptor beta chains from one sample in a study of human versus mouse CDR3 diversity and MHC coevolution. TCRdb's copy holds only in-frame clones and misses some; the assay was immunoSEQ multiplex PCR. The profile shows some 80,000 clones, about nine tenths of them singletons. What was sequenced was naive CD4+ T cells from blood. Every receptor here comes from a person aged 30-70 years in good health. Both conserved end residues are part of each CDR3. D genes are given only for firm matches. Only part of the rows carry a size: once, few, many, or a class if the clone is expanded.

D gene	V gene	CDR3 length	J gene	clone size	CDR3 DNA	CDR3 protein
-	TRBV10-3	13	TRBJ1-6	-	TGTGCCATCAGTGACACTTCGATGCGGCCCCTCCACTTT	CAISDTSMRPLHF
TRBD2	TRBV6-1	13	TRBJ2-7	-	TGTGCCAGCACCATAGCGGGAGGCGGCGAGCAGTACTTC	CASTIAGGGEQYF
-	TRBV30	13	TRBJ1-5	-	TGTGCCTGGAGTGTACAAAGCAATCAGCCCCAGCATTTT	CAWSVQSNQPQHF
-	TRBV7-9	15	TRBJ2-7	-	TGTGCCAGCAGCTTAAAATGGTCAGACTCCTACGAGCAGTACTTC	CASSLKWSDSYEQYF
TRBD1	TRBV6-5	15	TRBJ1-1	-	TGTGCCAGCAGCGACCGACAGGGGTCGCCCTATGAAGCTTTCTTT	CASSDRQGSPYEAFF
TRBD1	TRBV10-3	13	TRBJ1-6	-	TGTGCCATCAGGGACAGGGAGGGGACACCCCTCCACTTT	CAIRDREGTPLHF
TRBD2	TRBV10-2	16	TRBJ2-1	-	TGCGCCAGCAGTGGGGGTAGCGGGAGGGCCCGGAATGAGCAGTTCTTC	CASSGGSGRARNEQFF
-	TRBV25-1	15	TRBJ2-3	-	TGTGCCAGCCAGCTAGTGGGGGGAGCCAGGGATACGCAGTATTTT	CASQLVGGARDTQYF
TRBD2	TRBV5-4	16	TRBJ2-2	-	TGTGCCAGCAGCCAGGCAGCGGGAGGGGCGTTCGGGGAGCTGTTTTTT	CASSQAAGGAFGELFF
TRBD1	TRBV30	12	TRBJ1-1	-	TGTGCCTTCAACAAGGGGGCCACTGAAGCTTTCTTT	CAFNKGATEAFF
-	TRBV7-2	15	TRBJ2-1	-	TGTGCCAGCAGTACTGACTCCGCCCGGTACAATGAGCAGTTCTTC	CASSTDSARYNEQFF
-	TRBV20-1	11	TRBJ2-1	-	TGCAGTGCTGTAGACTACAATGAGCAGTTCTTC	CSAVDYNEQFF
-	TRBV5-1	14	TRBJ1-2	once	TGCGCCAGCAGCGGGCCCTCTGGGCTCTATGGCTACACCTTC	CASSGPSGLYGYTF
-	TRBV13	16	TRBJ2-1	-	TGTGCCAGCAGCTTAGTCCTCGCGGGTAAGCTCAATGAGCAGTTCTTC	CASSLVLAGKLNEQFF
TRBD1	TRBV19	14	TRBJ1-5	few	TGTGCCAGCTCTACAGGGGGCGGATCTCAGCCCCAGCATTTT	CASSTGGGSQPQHF
TRBD2	TRBV19	15	TRBJ2-3	-	TGTGCCAGTAGCCCTAGCGGGGGGTCCACAGATACGCAGTATTTT	CASSPSGGSTDTQYF
TRBD2	TRBV4-2	15	TRBJ2-1	-	TGTGCCAGCAGCCAAGAGACTAGCGGAGACAATGAGCAGTTCTTC	CASSQETSGDNEQFF
TRBD1	TRBV15	15	TRBJ1-3	-	TGTGCCACCAGGAGGGACAGTGCTAGGGACAGCACCATATATTTT	CATRRDSARDSTIYF
-	TRBV2	14	TRBJ1-4	once	TGTGCCAGCAGTAGGGGGAGAGGGGAAGAAAAACTGTTTTTT	CASSRGRGEEKLFF
TRBD1	TRBV5-8	15	TRBJ2-5	-	TGTGCCAGCAGCTTGGAGGGGGCCGTCAGAGAGACCCAGTACTTC	CASSLEGAVRETQYF